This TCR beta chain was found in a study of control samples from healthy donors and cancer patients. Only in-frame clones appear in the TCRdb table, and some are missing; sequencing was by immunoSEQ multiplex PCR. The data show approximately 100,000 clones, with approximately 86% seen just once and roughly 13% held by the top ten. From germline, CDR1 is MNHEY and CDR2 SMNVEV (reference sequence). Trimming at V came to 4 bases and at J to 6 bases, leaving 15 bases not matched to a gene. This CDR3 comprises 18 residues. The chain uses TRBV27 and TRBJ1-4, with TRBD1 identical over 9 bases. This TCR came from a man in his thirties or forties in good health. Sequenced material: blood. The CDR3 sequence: CASSSSQRWDRVDEKLFF. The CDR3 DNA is TGTGCCAGCAGTTCCTCTCAGAGGTGGGACAGGGTAGATGAAAAACTGTTTTTT.